The sequence of this T cell receptor beta chain was determined in a study of lymphopenia after photon versus proton radiotherapy. A few counts support this clone. Its antigen is still unknown. Study-wide findings and caveats: After lymphocyte nadir, photon-treated repertoires showed oligoclonal expansion, especially CD8+ Temra. Only patients who died were analyzed for survival; proton advantage is unproven.

Germline V gene lookup returns CDR1 SNHLY and CDR2 FYNNEI. There are 15 residues in the CDR3. The trim removed 4 bases at V and 6 bases at J, leaving 9 bases unmatched. Clones were read by immunoSEQ multiplex PCR, and TCRdb kept only the in-frame ones, dropping some. The sample contains approximately 65,000 clones, approximately 91% of which appear only once. Here the sequenced sample was peripheral blood, taken from a patient treated with photon-based radiotherapy. This TCR was sampled from a woman in her 70s with pancreatic cancer. The V gene is TRBV2, the J gene TRBJ1-2; 9 bases fit TRBD1. The DNA for the CDR3 is TGTGCCAGCAGTGCTCCGGGACAGGGTATGCATGGCTACACCTTC. Protein sequence: CASSAPGQGMHGYTF.